The 14 T cell receptor beta chains below all came from one sample that was sequenced in a study of T cells in women clearing cervical HPV infection. Profiling relied on immunoSEQ multiplex PCR, and the TCRdb table lists in-frame clones only, not all of them. The sample includes over 10,000 clones. The sample comprised blood buffy coat. All receptors derive from a woman between 18 and 69 years old with a cervical HPV16 infection that either progressed to CIN3+ or cleared (not recorded which).

Turning to this clone: The CDR3 is cut off 3 residues early in the read; its end comes from the germline J gene. The chain is built from TRBV6-2 or TRBV6-3 and TRBJ1-2, with a weak D call TRBD1 (6 bases). Germline V gene lookup returns CDR1 MNHEY and CDR2 SVGEGT. There are 14 residues in the CDR3. V lost 7 bases and J 6 bases, leaving 18 bases between the germline ends. The CDR3 region is CASTQTGLQHGYTF. The CDR3 bases that were read are TGTGCCAGCACCCAAACAGGGCTCCAGCATGGC.

Comments on this clone: The read gets to within 3 residues of the CDR3 end, and the germline J gene fills in the rest. The chain recombines TRBV18 with TRBJ1-1; D is perhaps TRBD1 (5 bases). Germline V lookup: CDR1 KGHSH, CDR2 LQKENI. This CDR3 has 15 amino acids. Trimming removed 6 bases at V and 0 bases at J, with 14 bases between. The CDR3 bases that were read are TGTGCCAGCTCCTACTCGTTACAGGTGAACACTGAA. Protein: CASSYSLQVNTE. In full, the CDR3 reads CASSYSLQVNTEAFF.

A remark on this clone: Coverage ceases 3 residues before the CDR3 finishes, and the germline J gene fills in the end. J is TRBJ2-1 and V is TRBV6-2 or TRBV6-3; the match to TRBD2 covers 8 bases. CDR1 is MNHEY, CDR2 SVGEGT, per germline. After removal of 7 bases from V and 6 bases from J, the junction contained 8 bases not matched to a gene. This CDR3 comprises 14 residues. The CDR3: CASKEPGTSNEQFF. CDR3 bases read: TGTGCCAGCAAGGAACCCGGGACTAGCAATGAG.

For this clone: The read terminates 3 residues before the CDR3 end, so the remaining end is supplied by the germline J gene. The chain is built from TRBV20-1 and TRBJ2-5; 9 bases are shared with TRBD1. Germline V lookup: CDR1 DFQATT, CDR2 SNEGSKA (reference sequence). The CDR3 is made up of 16 amino acids. CDR3 bases read: TGCAGTGCTAGAGATCCGGGACAGGGAAGCACAGATACC. It codes for CSARDPGQGSTDT. The whole CDR3 sequence reads CSARDPGQGSTDTQYF.

Regarding this clone: With the read ending 3 residues before the CDR3 end, the germline J gene is used to fill in that end. V is TRBV11-2 and J is TRBJ2-3; 8 bases match TRBD1. Per germline, CDR1 SGHAT and CDR2 FQNNGV. The CDR3 runs to 14 residues. V gave up 3 bases and J gave up 1 base; unmatched junction bases: 0. CDR3 DNA (partial): TGTGCCAGCAGCTTGACAGGGGGCACAGATACG. Translation: CASSLTGGTDT. The full-length CDR3 reads as CASSLTGGTDTQYF.

Points on this clone: The missing CDR3 end, 3 residues past where the read stops, is filled in from the germline J gene. This chain joins TRBV20-1 and TRBJ2-1; no clear D. The CDR3 is made up of 13 amino acids. Germline V gene data show CDR1 as DFQATT and CDR2 as SNEGSKA (reference sequence). The germline V and J ends were trimmed by 8 bases and 0 bases, with 11 bases remaining between them. The CDR3: CSSSASSYNEQFF. CDR3 DNA (partial): TGCAGTTCATCAGCGAGCTCCTACAATGAG.

Regarding this clone: The read finishes 3 residues shy of the CDR3 end, and the germline J gene is used to complete it. The chain employs TRBV20-1 and TRBJ2-6; D uncertain. The CDR3 extends over 14 amino acids. V was pared by 2 bases and J by 4 bases, with 9 bases between. Germline V gene data show CDR1 as DFQATT and CDR2 as SNEGSKA (reference sequence). CDR3 sequence: CSARSVSGANVLTF. The CDR3 bases that were read are TGCAGTGCTAGATCGGTTTCCGGGGCCAACGTC.

For this clone: The sequence runs out 3 residues before the end of the CDR3; the remainder is reconstructed from the germline J gene. This sequence joins TRBV19 and TRBJ2-5, with 7 nucleotides matching TRBD1. J gave up 2 bases and V 3 bases, and 6 bases lay outside the gene matches. Germline V gives CDR1 LNHDA, CDR2 SQIVND (reference sequence). This CDR3 contains 15 residues. The covered CDR3 bases are TGTGCCAGTAGTATCAGGCGACAGGGACAAGAGACC. Translating gives CASSIRRQGQET. The complete CDR3 reads CASSIRRQGQETQYF.

On this clone itself: Read sequence stops 3 residues before the CDR3 end, and the germline J gene provides the missing end. V usage is TRBV5-1 and J usage is TRBJ1-5; tentative D call: TRBD1 (5 bases). V lost 0 bases, J lost 2 bases, and 21 bases lay in between. CDR1 is SGHRS, CDR2 YFSETQ, per germline. The length of the CDR3 is 19 residues. CDR3 in amino acids: CASSLGRAFSGLGNQPQHF. CDR3 DNA, as far as it was read: TGCGCCAGCAGCTTGGGCAGGGCATTCTCAGGATTGGGCAATCAGCCC. The full variable domain, rest sourced from reference TRBV5-1 and TRBJ1-5, is KAGVTQTPRYLIKTRGQQVTLSCSPISGHRSVSWYQQTPGQGLQFLFEYFSETQRNKGNFPGRFSGRQFSNSRSEMNVSTLELGDSALYLCASSLGRAFSGLGNQPQHFGDGTRLSIL.

The CDR3 region is CAISELAGLSTDTQYF. CDR3 DNA, as far as it was read: TGTGCCATCAGTGAGCTAGCGGGACTAAGCACAGATACG. The chain employs TRBV10-3 and TRBJ2-3; TRBD2 matches 9 bases. The sequenced fragment ends 3 residues before the CDR3 boundary, so the rest is inferred from the germline J gene. This CDR3 region has 16 residues. Germline CDR1 and CDR2: ENHRY and SYGVKD. V shed 2 bases, J shed 0 bases, and the junction held 3 bases outside the gene matches.

Comments on this clone: Sequencing ends 3 residues short of the CDR3 end; the germline J gene provides the rest. The rearrangement joins TRBV7-9 to TRBJ2-5; 8 nucleotides align to TRBD2. This CDR3 spans 15 amino acids. Germline values: CDR1 SEHNR, CDR2 FQNEAQ (reference sequence). The V segment lost 2 bases and the J segment 1 base; nucleotides outside the gene matches: 3. CDR3 amino acids: CASSLLLAAQETQYF. The sequenced part of the CDR3 DNA is TGTGCCAGCAGCTTACTACTAGCGGCCCAAGAGACC. Full variable domain (remainder filled in from reference TRBV7-9 and TRBJ2-5): DTGVSQNPRHKITKRGQNVTFRCDPISEHNRLYWYRQTLGQGPEFLTYFQNEAQLEKSRLLSDRFSAERPKGSFSTLEIQRTEQGDSAMYLCASSLLLAAQETQYFGPGTRLLVL.

Points on this clone: The CDR3 goes on 3 residues after the read ends, and that part is filled in from the germline J gene. The genes are TRBV5-6 and TRBJ2-7; D unresolved. The CDR3 has 11 residues. Trimming removed 2 bases from V and 6 bases from J, with 6 bases in between. Germline CDR1 reads SGHDT; CDR2 reads YYEEEE. The CDR3 protein is CASSFSVEQYF. The sequenced CDR3 bases are TGTGCCAGCAGCTTTTCGGTCGAG.

About this clone: The sequence runs out 3 residues before the end of the CDR3; the remainder is reconstructed from the germline J gene. V and J are TRBV30 and TRBJ2-4; 8 nucleotides agree with TRBD1. The germline gives CDR1 GTSNPN, CDR2 SVGIG (reference sequence). This CDR3 is 14 amino acids long. CDR3 DNA, as far as it was read: TGTGCCTGGAGTCCCCCGGGACAGGTTCACGGT. As protein: CAWSPPGQVHG. The whole CDR3 sequence is CAWSPPGQVHGQYF.

With respect to this clone: The read comes to an end 3 residues before the CDR3 does, leaving the germline J gene to fill in the end. This chain uses TRBV5-4 with TRBJ1-1; 8 bases are a match to TRBD1. Trimming took 4 bases from V and 6 from J; bases not matched to a gene: 8. CDR1 is SGHNT, CDR2 YYREEE, per germline (reference sequence). The CDR3 is 14 amino acids. The part of the CDR3 DNA that was read is TGTGCCAGCAGCAAGGACAGGGAAAGATCTGAA. Protein product: CASSKDRERSE. The complete CDR3 sequence is CASSKDRERSEAFF.